The rows below give T cell receptor beta chains drawn from one sample of a study of blood T cell repertoires in COVID-19. Clones were sequenced by immunoSEQ multiplex PCR, and TCRdb holds only the in-frame ones, with some missing. The sample yields 28,000 or so clones, approximately 87% seen once. Input material: peripheral blood. The source of these receptors is a human donor in a cohort sampled during active COVID-19. The CDR3 runs from the conserved cysteine through the conserved F or W.

>TRBV27|TRBJ2-7
CASRDRTYEQYF
>TRBV6-6|TRBJ1-5
CASSWGENQPQHF
>TRBV5-4|TRBJ2-1
CASSFGGSDEQFF
>TRBV27|TRBJ1-6
CASSSTGSPLHF
>TRBV3-1/TRBV3-2|TRBJ2-1
CASSGVNEQFF
>TRBV7-2|TRBJ1-5
CASSLGLGTGINQPQHF
>TRBV5-1|TRBJ1-6
CASSLDGTLAPLHF
>TRBV4-2|TRBJ2-3
CASSQVGRLNFDTQYF
>TRBV7-2|TRBJ2-1
CASSGASGTYNEQFF
>TRBV5-6|TRBJ2-1
CASSAGLAQWHEQFF
>TRBV6-6|TRBJ2-7
CASRVQSYEQYF
>TRBV5-1|TRBJ2-1
CASSPGTGFYNEQFF
>TRBV18|TRBJ1-1
CASSRLERNTEAFF
>TRBV5-4|TRBJ1-6
CASNLRGRINSPLHF
>TRBV7-9|TRBJ1-5
CASSPQSPNQPQHF
>TRBV7-2|TRBJ2-5
CASSLDSRSVVETQYF
>TRBV20-1|TRBJ2-5
CSARSEETQYF
>TRBV28|TRBJ1-2
CASSLDSLGAYGYTF
>TRBV6-5|TRBJ1-1
CASTTTRGEAFF
>TRBV7-9|TRBJ1-1
CASSLEGGQSTEAFF